Given below is one T cell receptor (beta chain) in context. The sequenced template was RNA, covering the TCR beta CDR3 region. HTBI primers primed a first-round RT-PCR, and a second-round multiplex PCR followed. TCRdb used MiXCR to reprocess the multiplex PCR reads, holding one entry per CDR3 protein. This repertoire shows over a million distinct CDR3 sequences, about 35% found once; its top ten account for 11%. The sample comes from a study of Graves' ophthalmopathy and Graves' hyperthyroidism. Germline V lookup: CDR1 LGHNT, CDR2 FRNRAP. This CDR3 spans 14 amino acids. Trimming took 7 bases from V and 3 from J; bases not matched to a gene: 8.

The sequence derives from an adult man with Graves' hyperthyroidism. The rearrangement joins TRBV12-5 to TRBJ2-7; 8 bases match TRBD2. Sequenced input: peripheral blood or thyroid tissue (not recorded which). CDR3 coding DNA: TGTGCTAGTGCCCCGGGGGGGGGGAGCTACGAGCAGTACTTC. As protein: CASAPGGGSYEQYF.